This TCR beta chain was identified in a study of blood T cell repertoires in COVID-19. For the study at large: The study drew acute and convalescent COVID-19 samples from the United States, Italy and Spain. PBMCs, B-cell-depleted T cells, or T cells provided the cDNA or gDNA that made up the material.

Germline lookup yields CDR1 KGHSH and CDR2 LQKENI. The V gene end was trimmed by 5 bases and the J gene end by 5 bases; junction bases not matched to a gene: 6. The CDR3 sequence is 14 residues long. Patients at the Seattle site were enrolled during active infection and followed longitudinally. Per the original methods: Cell counts per sample came from amplifying reference gene primers. Profiled with immunoSEQ multiplex PCR; TCRdb holds only in-frame clones, not every one. That table is the source of V, J and clone size, and D and trimming were worked out from the DNA. Among over 150,000 clones listed, approximately 80% were seen once. This clone showed up just once.

Source material: peripheral blood. This chain connects TRBV18 to TRBJ1-1; 9 positions agree with TRBD1. The receptor was isolated from a woman in her sixties with COVID-19, enrolled during active disease. CDR3 coding DNA: TGTGCCAGCTCAGCTACAGGGGGCTGGACTGAAGCTTTCTTT. This codes for CASSATGGWTEAFF.